The sequence of this TCR beta chain was determined in a study of blood T cells in healthy people across ages. CDR1 is SEHNR and CDR2 is FQNEAQ in the germline V gene (reference sequence). Losses at the gene ends were 1 base for V and 10 bases for J; bases not matched to a gene: 4. The CDR3 loop spans 13 amino acids. A second PCR of roughly 7 to 11 cycles used a sample-barcoded 5' primer and a J-beta primer mix. TCRdb reanalysed the 5' RACE reads using MiXCR and keeps one entry per CDR3 protein. Here the sample spans fewer than 1,000,000 distinct CDR3 sequences, around 45% being singletons. V gene TRBV7-9 combines with J gene TRBJ2-1, with TRBD1 matching over 7 bases. The sample comprised blood. This TCR was recovered from a man aged 60 to 75 in good health. The CDR3 is CASSLEDRPEQFF. The CDR3 region has the DNA TGTGCCAGCAGCTTAGAGGACAGGCCAGAGCAGTTCTTC.